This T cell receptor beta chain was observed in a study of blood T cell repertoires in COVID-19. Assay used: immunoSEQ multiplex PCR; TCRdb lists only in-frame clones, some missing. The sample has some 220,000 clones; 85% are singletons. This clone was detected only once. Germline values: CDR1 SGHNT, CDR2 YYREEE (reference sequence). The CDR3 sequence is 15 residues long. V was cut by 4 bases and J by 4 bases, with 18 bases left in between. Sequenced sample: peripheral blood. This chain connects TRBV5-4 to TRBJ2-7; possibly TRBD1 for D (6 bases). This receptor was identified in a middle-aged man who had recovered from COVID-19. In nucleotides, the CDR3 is TGTGCCAGCAGCCAGCCAGGACAGTTCCAATACGAGCAGTACTTC. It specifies CASSQPGQFQYEQYF.